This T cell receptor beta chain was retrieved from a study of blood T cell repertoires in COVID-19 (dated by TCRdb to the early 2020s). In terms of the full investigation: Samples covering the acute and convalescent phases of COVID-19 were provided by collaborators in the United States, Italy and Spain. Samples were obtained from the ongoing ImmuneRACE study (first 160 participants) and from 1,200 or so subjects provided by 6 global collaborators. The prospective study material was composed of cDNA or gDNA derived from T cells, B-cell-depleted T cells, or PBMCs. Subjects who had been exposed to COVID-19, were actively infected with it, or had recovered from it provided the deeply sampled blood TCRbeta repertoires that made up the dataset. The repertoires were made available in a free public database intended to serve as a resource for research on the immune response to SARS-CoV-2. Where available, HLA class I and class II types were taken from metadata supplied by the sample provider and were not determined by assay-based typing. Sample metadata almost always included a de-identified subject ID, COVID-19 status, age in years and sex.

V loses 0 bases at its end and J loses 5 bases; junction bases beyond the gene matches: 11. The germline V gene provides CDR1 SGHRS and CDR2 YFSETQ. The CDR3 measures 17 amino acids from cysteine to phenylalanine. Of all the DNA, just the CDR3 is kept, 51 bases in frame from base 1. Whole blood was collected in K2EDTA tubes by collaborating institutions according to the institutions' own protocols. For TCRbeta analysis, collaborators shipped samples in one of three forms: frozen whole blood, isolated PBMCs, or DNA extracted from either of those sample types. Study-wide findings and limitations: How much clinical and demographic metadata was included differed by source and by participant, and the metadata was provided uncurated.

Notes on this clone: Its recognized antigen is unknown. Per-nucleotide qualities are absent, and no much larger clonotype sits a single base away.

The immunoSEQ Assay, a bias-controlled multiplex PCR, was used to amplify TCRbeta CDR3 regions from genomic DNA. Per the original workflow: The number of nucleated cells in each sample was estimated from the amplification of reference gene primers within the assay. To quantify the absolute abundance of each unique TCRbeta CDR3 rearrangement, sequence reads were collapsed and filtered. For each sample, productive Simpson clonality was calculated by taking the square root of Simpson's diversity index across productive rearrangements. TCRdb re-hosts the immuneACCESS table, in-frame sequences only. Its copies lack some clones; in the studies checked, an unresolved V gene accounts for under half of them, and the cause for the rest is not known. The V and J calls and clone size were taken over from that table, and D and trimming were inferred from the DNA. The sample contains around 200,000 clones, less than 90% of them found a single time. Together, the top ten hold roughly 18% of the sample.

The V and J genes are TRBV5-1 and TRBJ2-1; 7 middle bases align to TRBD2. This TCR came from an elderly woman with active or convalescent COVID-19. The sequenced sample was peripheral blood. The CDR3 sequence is CASSLGPAGVRNNEQFF. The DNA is TGCGCCAGCAGCTTGGGGCCCGCGGGGGTCCGGAACAATGAGCAGTTCTTC.